This T cell receptor (beta chain) was identified in a study of cytomegalovirus exposure and HLA in healthy donors. PCR primers comprised 60 Vbeta and 13 Jbeta primers. Clones were sequenced by immunoSEQ multiplex PCR, and TCRdb holds only the in-frame ones, with some missing. The table records 110,000 to 150,000 clones, roughly 9.8% of them present only once. This clone was counted only a few times. Per the germline V gene, CDR1 is MNHNS and CDR2 is SASEGT. The CDR3 covers 14 residues. V lost 7 bases and J 2 bases, leaving 15 bases between the germline ends. Sequenced: PBMCs. The TCR sequence derives from a man over 45 in good health and CMV-seronegative. The V call is TRBV6-1, the J call TRBJ2-7, with a weak D call TRBD1 (6 bases). Here the CDR3 reads CASIARDIAYEQYF. The CDR3 nucleotides are TGTGCCAGCATTGCGAGGGACATCGCCTACGAGCAGTACTTC.